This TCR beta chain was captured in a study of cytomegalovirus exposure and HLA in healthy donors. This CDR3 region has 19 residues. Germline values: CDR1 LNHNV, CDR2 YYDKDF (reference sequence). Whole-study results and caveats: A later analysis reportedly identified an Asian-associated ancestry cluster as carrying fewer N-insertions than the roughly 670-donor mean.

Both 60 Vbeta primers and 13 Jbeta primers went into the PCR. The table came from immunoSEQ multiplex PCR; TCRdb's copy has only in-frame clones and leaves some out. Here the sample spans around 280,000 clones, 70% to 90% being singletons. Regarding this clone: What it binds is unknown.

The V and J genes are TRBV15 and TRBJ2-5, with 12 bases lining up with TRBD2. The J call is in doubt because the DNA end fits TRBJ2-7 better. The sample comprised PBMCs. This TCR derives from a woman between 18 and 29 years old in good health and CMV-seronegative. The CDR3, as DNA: TGTGCCACCGGAGGGGGTGGACTAGCGGGGCTGGAGAGCTCCTACGAGCAGTACTTC. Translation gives CATGGGGLAGLESSYEQYF.